This TCR beta chain was sequenced during a study of cytomegalovirus exposure and HLA in healthy donors. Across the whole study: Approximately 190 million T cells yielded around 120 million unique TCR beta sequences in earlier analysis. Study-wide findings and caveats: CMV antigen specificity was confirmed in vitro for a few CMV-associated chains. Relative to the roughly 690-donor mean, N-insertions were reportedly fewer in an Asian-associated ancestry cluster in a later analysis.

The PCR made use of 60 Vbeta and 13 Jbeta primers. Profiled with immunoSEQ multiplex PCR; TCRdb holds only in-frame clones, not every one. Of roughly 150,000 clones in the sample, around 77% are singletons; the top ten hold roughly 2%. There are 17 residues in the CDR3. The V end lost 5 bases, the J end lost 1 base, and 21 bases lay between the germline ends. Per the germline V gene, CDR1 is SEHNR and CDR2 is FQNEAQ (reference sequence). Details on this clone: As yet, its antigen is unknown.

This chain joins TRBV7-9 and TRBJ2-7; tentative D call: TRBD1 (6 bases). The sample consisted of PBMCs. The clonotype was recovered from a man aged 45 to 65 in good health and CMV-seropositive. The CDR3 reads CASSPAYRDTGSYEQYF. The CDR3 region has the DNA TGTGCCAGCAGCCCCGCCTACCGGGACACCGGGTCCTACGAGCAGTACTTC.